The clone carrying this T cell receptor beta chain was detected a few times. Its antigen remains unidentified. The record originates from a study of beta chain features in type 1 diabetes. Study-wide results and caveats: Type 1 diabetes patients had TCRB CDR3s that were shorter (moderately but significantly so) in all four CD4+ subsets. Shorter templates might be favored by PCR, equally in patients and controls.

What was sequenced were expressed TCRB transcripts, since all of the isolated RNA had been reverse transcribed. Data came from immunoSEQ multiplex PCR; TCRdb stores just in-frame clones and leaves some out. Among fewer than 350,000 clones listed, about 20% were seen once. The CDR3 covers 12 residues. Cells sorted by CD45RO/CCR7/CD25/CD127/CD95/CD27 comprised CD4+ naive, central memory, regulatory and stem cell-like memory cells. The sequenced material came from naive CD4+ T cells from blood. The clonotype was recovered from a woman between 18 and 29 years old in good health. The rearrangement links TRBV1 to TRBJ2-7; the table names TRBD2, a call not compared with the DNA. TRBV1 is reported as a pseudogene. The CDR3 loop is CTRWGVPYEQYF. The CDR3 nucleotides read TGCACCCGCTGGGGGGTCCCCTACGAGCAGTACTTC.